These 17 T cell receptor beta chains originate from one sample sequenced in a study of OX40 agonist ivuxolimab in advanced cancers. Profiling relied on immunoSEQ multiplex PCR, and the TCRdb table lists in-frame clones only, not all of them. The repertoire has 75,000 to 80,000 clones, 84% of them found once; the top ten carry roughly 7%. This specimen was CD4+ or CD8+ T cells sorted from blood, taken in a trial of the OX40 agonist ivuxolimab. The receptors were sampled from an adult with an advanced solid tumor such as melanoma, head and neck, liver or kidney cancer.

The chain links TRBV6-4 to TRBJ2-2; possibly TRBD2 for D (5 bases). V was trimmed by 3 bases and J by 2 bases, leaving 10 bases between them. From germline, CDR1 is MRHNA and CDR2 SNTAGT. The CDR3 spans 15 residues. CDR3 sequence: CASSDRPGNTGELFF. Here the CDR3 DNA reads TGTGCCAGCAGTGATCGGCCGGGAAACACCGGGGAGCTGTTTTTT.

In this sample, this clone turned up a few times. The V and J genes are TRBV7-6 and TRBJ2-3, with unresolved D. Looked up from germline, CDR1 is SGHVS and CDR2 is FNYEAQ. This CDR3 is built from 16 residues. With 5 bases removed from V and 0 bases from J, the gap between germline ends came to 15 bases. The CDR3: CASSQLTKKSTDTQYF. For the CDR3, the DNA is TGTGCCAGCAGCCAACTGACGAAGAAGAGCACAGATACGCAGTATTTT.

A few counts support this clone. The chain employs TRBV7-9 and TRBJ2-1, with D uncertain. V lost 5 bases and J 0 bases, leaving 17 bases between the germline ends. Germline CDR1 reads SEHNR; CDR2 reads FQNEAQ (reference sequence). The CDR3 is 17 residues long. CDR3 in DNA: TGTGCCAGCAGCCAAGATCTGACCTTCAGCTCCTACAATGAGCAGTTCTTC. Amino acids: CASSQDLTFSSYNEQFF.

The rearrangement uses TRBV11-3 and TRBJ2-1, with 9 nucleotides matching TRBD1. The germline gives CDR1 SGHNT, CDR2 YENEEA. V gave up 1 base and J gave up 7 bases; unmatched junction bases: 5. The CDR3 has 15 amino acids. The CDR3 sequence is CASSLGGTGMNEQFF. In DNA, the CDR3 is TGTGCCAGCAGCTTAGGGGGGACAGGGATGAATGAGCAGTTCTTC.

This chain links TRBV2 with TRBJ2-1, with D possibly being TRBD2 (6 bases). CDR1 and CDR2 (germline): SNHLY, FYNNEI. CDR3 length: 15 residues. V was cut by 0 bases and J by 6 bases, with 12 bases left in between. This CDR3 reads CASSEAGLPPNEQFF. In DNA form, the CDR3 reads TGTGCCAGCAGTGAAGCGGGACTCCCGCCCAATGAGCAGTTCTTC.

The chain recombines TRBV18 with TRBJ2-7; 10 bases align to TRBD2. The V and J ends lost 3 bases and 3 bases, in that order; junction bases with no gene match: 5. The germline CDR1 and CDR2 sequences are KGHSH and LQKENI. CDR3 size: 15 residues. CDR3 sequence (DNA): TGTGCCAGCTCACCCGCTAGCGGGAGCGGCTACGAGCAGTACTTC. This encodes CASSPASGSGYEQYF.

The J gene is TRBJ1-1, the V gene TRBV30; maybe TRBD1 (5 bases). The V and J ends lost 5 bases and 1 base respectively, with 11 bases between them. The CDR3 is 13 amino acids. Germline CDR1 is GTSNPN and CDR2 is SVGIG (reference sequence). CDR3 protein: CAWGGFGNTEAFF. The DNA for the CDR3 is TGTGCCTGGGGGGGGTTCGGGAACACTGAAGCTTTCTTT.

The rearrangement links TRBV4-2 to TRBJ2-1; 8 positions match TRBD1. The CDR3 covers 15 residues. Trimming at V came to 5 bases and at J to 7 bases, leaving 10 bases not matched to a gene. The germline gives CDR1 LGHNA, CDR2 YNFKEQ. The CDR3 DNA sequence: TGTGCCAGCAGCACCCGACAGGGGCCGGGGAATGAGCAGTTCTTC. Protein: CASSTRQGPGNEQFF.

This sequence joins TRBV19 and TRBJ1-1; possibly TRBD1 for D (5 bases). The V gene lost 5 bases and the J gene lost 0 bases, with 7 bases spanning the gap. Germline V gene sequence: CDR1 LNHDA, CDR2 SQIVND (reference sequence). CDR3 length: 13 amino acids. CDR3 sequence reads: CASSYRLNTEAFF. Written as DNA, the CDR3 is TGTGCCAGTAGTTACAGGTTGAACACTGAAGCTTTCTTT.

The rearrangement uses TRBV9 and TRBJ1-1, with D perhaps matching TRBD1 (5 bases). The CDR3 length is 15 residues. Trimming removed 4 bases at V and 0 bases at J, with 13 bases between. Germline CDR1 is SGDLS and CDR2 is YYNGEE. CDR3 region: CASSSYSGLNTEAFF. In nucleotides, the CDR3 is TGTGCCAGCAGCTCCTATTCAGGGCTGAACACTGAAGCTTTCTTT.

V gene TRBV11-2 combines with J gene TRBJ2-2; TRBD2 might be the D (6 bases). Germline V gene data show CDR1 as SGHAT and CDR2 as FQNNGV. The germline V and J ends were trimmed by 5 bases and 4 bases, with 14 bases remaining between them. The CDR3 is made up of 15 amino acids. The CDR3 DNA reads as TGTGCCAGCAGCGGCGCGGGACTCTCCACCGGGGAGCTGTTTTTT. Amino acids: CASSGAGLSTGELFF.

This rearrangement joins TRBV6-6 to TRBJ2-1; perhaps TRBD1 as D (5 bases). Trimming removed 5 bases at V and 3 bases at J, with 5 bases between. The germline CDR1 and CDR2 sequences are MNHNY and SVGAGI (reference sequence). There are 12 residues in the CDR3. CDR3 coding DNA: TGTGCCAGCAGTCAGGGCTACAATGAGCAGTTCTTC. Translating gives CASSQGYNEQFF.

CDR3 loop: CASSLSGLSGAFF. CDR3 DNA sequence: TGTGCCAGCAGCCTCTCCGGGCTCTCCGGAGCTTTCTTT. This chain uses TRBV14 with TRBJ1-1, with unresolved D. In germline, CDR1 is SGHDN, CDR2 FVKESK. Trimming removed 4 bases from V and 10 bases from J, with 16 bases in between. The CDR3 length is 13 residues.

The chain links TRBV18 to TRBJ1-5, with D perhaps TRBD1 (6 bases). Germline CDR1 KGHSH, CDR2 LQKENI. V was trimmed by 3 bases and J by 3 bases, leaving 9 bases between them. There are 14 residues in the CDR3. This chain's CDR3 is CASSPGAVNQPQHF. The CDR3 coding sequence is TGTGCCAGCTCACCGGGGGCCGTCAATCAGCCCCAGCATTTT. The whole variable domain, filled in from reference TRBV18 and TRBJ1-5, reads NAGVMQNPRHLVRRRGQEARLRCSPMKGHSHVYWYRQLPEEGLKFMVYLQKENIIDESGMPKERFSAEFPKEGPSILRIQQVVRGDSAAYFCASSPGAVNQPQHFGDGTRLSIL.

The chain combines TRBV4-3 with TRBJ2-5; tentatively, D is TRBD1 or TRBD2 (5 bases each). The CDR3 length is 15 residues. Germline V gene data show CDR1 as LGHNA and CDR2 as YSLEER. Trimming removed 2 bases at V and 0 bases at J, with 10 bases between. CDR3 loop: CASSQNWGYQETQYF. For the CDR3, the DNA is TGCGCCAGCAGCCAAAACTGGGGGTACCAAGAGACCCAGTACTTC.

This chain links TRBV7-2 with TRBJ2-7; D is ambiguous. The V gene's germline CDR1 is SGHTA and CDR2 FQGNSA. Trimming stripped 1 base from V and 3 bases from J, with 10 bases between. The CDR3 is 14 amino acids. Written as DNA, the CDR3 is TGTGCCAGCAGCTTAGATCTACAGCTCTACGAGCAGTACTTC. Translated, it gives CASSLDLQLYEQYF.

V usage is TRBV29-1 and J usage is TRBJ1-5; D is unclear. Trimming pared 4 bases from V and 6 bases from J, leaving 10 bases between. Germline CDR1 is SQVTM and CDR2 is ANQGSEA. The CDR3 is 12 residues long. CDR3 protein: CSVAGLGQPQHF. DNA for the CDR3: TGCAGCGTTGCAGGTTTGGGTCAGCCCCAGCATTTT.